These 15 T cell receptor beta chains were all obtained from the same sample, sequenced in a study of blood T cell repertoires in COVID-19. Profiling relied on immunoSEQ multiplex PCR, and the TCRdb table lists in-frame clones only, not all of them. The repertoire holds about 110,000 clones, 60% to 85% seen once, with about 4.1% in the top ten. The sample was peripheral blood. Receptors were obtained from a human donor in a cohort sampled during active or convalescent COVID-19.

V gene TRBV6-5 combines with J gene TRBJ2-5, with D possibly being TRBD2 (6 bases). The CDR3 sequence is 16 residues long. V was pared by 0 bases and J by 1 base, with 12 bases between. Germline V gene sequence: CDR1 MNHEY, CDR2 SVGAGI. The CDR3 loop is CASSYSVMGGQETQYF. CDR3 in DNA: TGTGCCAGCAGTTACTCAGTCATGGGGGGCCAAGAGACCCAGTACTTC.

The sample holds a few counts of this clone. J is TRBJ2-1 and V is TRBV28, with 15 nucleotides matching TRBD2. Germline V gene data show CDR1 as MDHEN and CDR2 as SYDVKM. Trimming cost V 6 bases and J 3 bases; bases outside gene matches: 6. This CDR3 comprises 17 residues. The CDR3 protein is CASRGGTSGRYYNEQFF. The CDR3 coding sequence is TGTGCCAGCAGGGGGGGGACTAGCGGGAGGTACTACAATGAGCAGTTCTTC. Drawing the rest from reference TRBV28 and TRBJ2-1, the complete variable domain is DVKVTQSSRYLVKRTGEKVFLECVQDMDHENMFWYRQDPGLGLRLIYFSYDVKMKEKGDIPEGYSVSREKKERFSLILESASTNQTSMYLCASRGGTSGRYYNEQFFGPGTRLTVL.

The chain recombines TRBV10-3 with TRBJ2-2; TRBD2 aligns across 11 bases. Germline lookup yields CDR1 ENHRY and CDR2 SYGVKD. This CDR3 contains 16 residues. V shed 6 bases, J shed 2 bases, and the junction held 5 bases outside the gene matches. CDR3 sequence (DNA): TGTGCCATCAGAAGGACTAGCGGGCCAAACACCGGGGAGCTGTTTTTT. Protein: CAIRRTSGPNTGELFF.

The rearrangement uses TRBV19 and TRBJ2-1, with D tentatively TRBD2 (7 bases). Germline values: CDR1 LNHDA, CDR2 SQIVND (reference sequence). Trimming took 4 bases from V and 7 from J, leaving 23 bases between them. CDR3 length: 17 amino acids. For the CDR3, the DNA is TGTGCCAGTAGTACGATGGCGGGGGCTAGCGGTCGTAATGAGCAGTTCTTC. Translating gives CASSTMAGASGRNEQFF.

Points on this clone: This specimen includes other DNA sequences encoding the same CDR3. The J gene is TRBJ1-5, the V gene TRBV9; 8 positions agree with TRBD1. J was trimmed by 1 base and V by 0 bases; bases with no gene match: 0. Germline loops: CDR1 SGDLS, CDR2 YYNGEE. This CDR3 spans 15 amino acids. Here the CDR3 reads CASSVGQGSNQPQHF. DNA of the CDR3: TGTGCCAGCAGCGTAGGACAGGGGAGCAATCAGCCCCAGCATTTT.

The chain recombines TRBV9 with TRBJ2-7, with 7 bases matching TRBD1. Germline V gives CDR1 SGDLS, CDR2 YYNGEE. The CDR3 consists of 14 residues. V dropped 4 bases and J dropped 4; count of bases not matched to a gene: 8. The CDR3 nucleotides read TGTGCCAGCAGCTTAACAGGGGCCTGGTACGAGCAGTACTTC. Its protein product is CASSLTGAWYEQYF.

This chain joins TRBV7-3 and TRBJ2-7; 10 nucleotides match TRBD1. The CDR3 extends over 16 amino acids. Trimming took 0 bases from V and 2 from J; bases not matched to a gene: 4. The germline V gene encodes CDR1 SGHTA and CDR2 FQGTGA. CDR3 in DNA: TGTGCCAGCAGCTTAACGTCCGGGACAGGGGCCTACGAGCAGTACTTC. The encoded protein is CASSLTSGTGAYEQYF.

This clone was picked up one time. The chain links TRBV5-1 to TRBJ2-1, with TRBD2 matching over 7 bases. The trim removed 0 bases at V and 6 bases at J, leaving 3 bases unmatched. CDR3 size: 14 residues. Germline V gene data show CDR1 as SGHRS and CDR2 as YFSETQ. In DNA form, the CDR3 reads TGCGCCAGCAGCTTGGTTTGGGAGGGCAATGAGCAGTTCTTC. Its translation is CASSLVWEGNEQFF.

This chain connects TRBV7-2 to TRBJ1-1, with D unresolved. With 2 bases removed from V and 4 bases from J, the gap between germline ends came to 11 bases. The germline CDR1 and CDR2 sequences are SGHTA and FQGNSA. CDR3 length equals 14 residues. DNA of the CDR3: TGTGCCAGCAGCTTATGGGCATTCGTCACTGAAGCTTTCTTT. This encodes CASSLWAFVTEAFF.

The chain is built from TRBV9 and TRBJ2-2, with 8 bases identical to TRBD2. The length of the CDR3 is 15 residues. Germline V gene sequence: CDR1 SGDLS, CDR2 YYNGEE. V was clipped by 4 bases and J by 3 bases; unmatched bases: 5. CDR3 sequence (DNA): TGTGCCAGCAGCCCTCGGGGGGGCGACACCGGGGAGCTGTTTTTT. Protein: CASSPRGGDTGELFF. The full variable domain, its missing parts supplied by reference TRBV9 and TRBJ2-2, is DSGVTQTPKHLITATGQRVTLRCSPRSGDLSVYWYQQSLDQGLQFLIQYYNGEERAKGNILERFSAQQFPDLHSELNLSSLELGDSALYFCASSPRGGDTGELFFGEGSRLTVL.

This clone was seen once. The chain combines TRBV14 with TRBJ2-3; no firm D call. The V gene lost 2 bases and the J gene lost 2 bases, with 14 bases spanning the gap. This CDR3 is built from 16 residues. CDR1 and CDR2 from the germline V gene are SGHDN and FVKESK. CDR3 nucleotide sequence: TGTGCCAGCAGCCAAACCCTTCGAGTCCTCACAGATACGCAGTATTTT. Its protein is CASSQTLRVLTDTQYF.

This rearrangement joins TRBV4-1 to TRBJ2-3; D call uncertain. Trimming pared 0 bases from V and 4 bases from J, leaving 14 bases between. CDR3 length: 16 residues. Germline CDR1 is MGHRA and CDR2 is YSYEKL. The CDR3 nucleotides read TGCGCCAGCAGCCAAGACCACCGCCTCGGAGCAGATACGCAGTATTTT. Translated: CASSQDHRLGADTQYF.

The V gene is TRBV19, the J gene TRBJ1-5; possible D gene TRBD1, 6 bases. The V and J ends lost 6 bases and 4 bases respectively, with 19 bases between them. The V gene's germline CDR1 is LNHDA and CDR2 SQIVND (reference sequence). This CDR3 has 16 amino acids. The CDR3 loop is CASRLPGGAKNQPQHF. CDR3 DNA sequence: TGTGCCAGTAGACTCCCCGGGGGGGCGAAGAATCAGCCCCAGCATTTT.

The V gene is TRBV3-1 (or the pseudogene TRBV3-2), the J gene TRBJ1-3; TRBD1 aligns across 7 bases. The CDR3 is 17 residues long. V shed 4 bases and J 0 bases; nucleotides not matched to a gene: 9. Looked up from germline, CDR1 is LGHDT and CDR2 is YNNKEL (reference sequence). The CDR3 spells CASSRAQGPFSGNTIYF. CDR3 DNA: TGTGCCAGCAGCCGGGCACAGGGGCCCTTCTCTGGAAACACCATATATTTT.

The chain joins TRBV11-2 to TRBJ1-2; D is unclear. The CDR3 spans 13 residues. Germline CDR1 and CDR2: SGHAT and FQNNGV. V was cut by 5 bases and J by 5 bases, with 12 bases left in between. The CDR3 nucleotides read TGTGCCAGCAGCAATGCCGGGAAATATGGCTACACCTTC. Translated: CASSNAGKYGYTF.